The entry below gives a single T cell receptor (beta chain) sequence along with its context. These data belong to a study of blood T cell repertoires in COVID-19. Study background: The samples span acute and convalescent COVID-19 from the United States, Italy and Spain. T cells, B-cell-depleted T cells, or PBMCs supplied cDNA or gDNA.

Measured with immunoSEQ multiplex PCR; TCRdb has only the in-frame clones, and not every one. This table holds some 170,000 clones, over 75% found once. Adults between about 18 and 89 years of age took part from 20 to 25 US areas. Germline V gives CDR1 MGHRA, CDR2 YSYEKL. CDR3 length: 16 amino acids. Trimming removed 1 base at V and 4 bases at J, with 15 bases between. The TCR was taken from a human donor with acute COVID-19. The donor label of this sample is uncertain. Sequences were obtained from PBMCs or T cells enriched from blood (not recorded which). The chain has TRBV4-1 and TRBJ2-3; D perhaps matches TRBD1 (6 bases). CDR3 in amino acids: CASSQAFLQGADTQYF. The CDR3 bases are TGCGCCAGCAGCCAAGCGTTCCTACAGGGCGCAGATACGCAGTATTTT.